The 5 T cell receptor beta chains listed next were all sequenced from one sample in a study of blood T cells in healthy people across ages. The authors ran a second PCR of 7 to 11 cycles using a sample-barcoded 5' primer and a J-beta primer mix. In TCRdb, the 5' RACE reads were re-called with MiXCR into one record per CDR3 protein. The sample holds fewer than 1.5 million distinct CDR3 sequences, 42% seen once. Input material: blood. Source of these receptors: a woman aged 18-29 years in good health.

This sequence joins TRBV30 and TRBJ1-2; D gene ambiguous. The CDR3 loop spans 14 amino acids. V lost 5 bases, J lost 2 bases, and 15 bases lay in between. Germline V lookup: CDR1 GTSNPN, CDR2 SVGIG (reference sequence). The CDR3 coding sequence is TGTGCCTGGCTGATGGTAGGGCAGAACTATGGCTACACCTTC. This encodes CAWLMVGQNYGYTF.

V and J are TRBV4-1 and TRBJ2-1, with D perhaps matching TRBD2 (6 bases). V was trimmed by 4 bases and J by 4 bases, leaving 17 bases between them. The length of the CDR3 is 16 residues. The germline V gene encodes CDR1 MGHRA and CDR2 YSYEKL. CDR3: CASSPYGGGEYNEQFF. The CDR3 DNA reads TGCGCCAGCAGCCCCTATGGCGGAGGGGAATACAATGAGCAGTTCTTC.

The V call is TRBV7-8, the J call TRBJ2-7, with D hard to call. Trimming removed 4 bases at V and 2 bases at J, with 12 bases between. There are 14 residues in the CDR3. Germline V gene lookup returns CDR1 SGHVS and CDR2 FQNEAQ. CDR3 coding DNA: TGTGCCAGCAGCTATGCCCGGGCCCCCTACGAGCAGTACTTC. Amino acids: CASSYARAPYEQYF.

To note about this clonotype: A much larger clonotype is one base distant, so this may be a read error. The J gene is TRBJ2-7, the V gene TRBV28, with a tentative D call TRBD2 (6 bases). The CDR3 length is 15 residues. V gave up 4 bases and J gave up 4 bases, with 17 bases separating them. CDR1 and CDR2 (germline): MDHEN, SYDVKM. In DNA, the CDR3 is TGTGCCAGCAGTTCCCCGAGGCGGGAATTTTACGAGCAGTACTTC. Its protein is CASSSPRREFYEQYF.

A word on this clonotype: The junction shows a germline mismatch at one end, possibly a read error. The chain uses TRBV20-1 and TRBJ1-1; D perhaps matches TRBD1 (6 bases). CDR1 is DFQATT, CDR2 SNEGSKA, per germline (reference sequence). The CDR3 runs to 12 residues. The CDR3 sequence is CSARDGDIRAYF. In nucleotides, the CDR3 is TGCAGTGCTAGAGATGGGGACATTCGAGCTTACTTT.